This T cell receptor beta chain was documented in a study of control samples from healthy donors and cancer patients. Per the germline V gene, CDR1 is GTSNPN and CDR2 is SVGIG (reference sequence). The CDR3 is made up of 14 amino acids. V was trimmed by 1 base and J by 7 bases, leaving 16 bases between them. Profiled with immunoSEQ multiplex PCR; TCRdb holds only in-frame clones, not every one. The sample lists around 190,000 clones, around 90% occurring once. The TCR was taken from a woman aged 45-65 years in good health. Sequenced sample: blood. The rearrangement joins TRBV30 to TRBJ1-2, with D unresolved. The CDR3 loop reads CAWSALLFQVGYTF. The CDR3 DNA reads TGTGCCTGGAGTGCCCTCCTGTTCCAAGTTGGCTACACCTTC.